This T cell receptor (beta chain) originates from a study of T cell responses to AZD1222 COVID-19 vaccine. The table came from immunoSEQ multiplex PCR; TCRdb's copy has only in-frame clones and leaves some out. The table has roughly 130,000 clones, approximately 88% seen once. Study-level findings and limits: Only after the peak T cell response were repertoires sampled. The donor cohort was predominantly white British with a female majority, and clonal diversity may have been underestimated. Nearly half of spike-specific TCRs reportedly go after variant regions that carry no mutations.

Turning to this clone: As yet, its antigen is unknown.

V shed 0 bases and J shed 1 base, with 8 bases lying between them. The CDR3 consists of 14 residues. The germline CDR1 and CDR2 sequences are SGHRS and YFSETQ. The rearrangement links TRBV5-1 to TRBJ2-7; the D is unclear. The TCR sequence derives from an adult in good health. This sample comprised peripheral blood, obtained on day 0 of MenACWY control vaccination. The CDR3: CASSLDPLSYEQYF. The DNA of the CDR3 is TGCGCCAGCAGCTTGGATCCTCTTTCCTACGAGCAGTACTTC.